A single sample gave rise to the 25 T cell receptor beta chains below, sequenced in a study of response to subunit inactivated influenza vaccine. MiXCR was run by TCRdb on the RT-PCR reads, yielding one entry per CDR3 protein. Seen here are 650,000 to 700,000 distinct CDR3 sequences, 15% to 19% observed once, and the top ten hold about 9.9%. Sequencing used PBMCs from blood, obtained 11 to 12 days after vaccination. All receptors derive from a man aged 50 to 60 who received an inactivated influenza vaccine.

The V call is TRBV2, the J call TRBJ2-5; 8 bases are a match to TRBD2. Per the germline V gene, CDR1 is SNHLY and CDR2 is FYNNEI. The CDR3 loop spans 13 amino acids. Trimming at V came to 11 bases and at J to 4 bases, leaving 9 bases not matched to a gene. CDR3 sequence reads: CARAGVGRETQYF. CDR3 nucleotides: TGTGCCCGAGCGGGAGTAGGAAGAGAGACCCAGTACTTC.

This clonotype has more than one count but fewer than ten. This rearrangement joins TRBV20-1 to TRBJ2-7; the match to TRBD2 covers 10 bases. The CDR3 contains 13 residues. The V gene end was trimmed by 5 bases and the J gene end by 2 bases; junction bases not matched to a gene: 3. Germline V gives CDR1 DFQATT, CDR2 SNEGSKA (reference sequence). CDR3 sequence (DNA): TGCAGTGCTTTAGCGGGAGGCCCCTACGAGCAGTACTTC. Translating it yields CSALAGGPYEQYF.

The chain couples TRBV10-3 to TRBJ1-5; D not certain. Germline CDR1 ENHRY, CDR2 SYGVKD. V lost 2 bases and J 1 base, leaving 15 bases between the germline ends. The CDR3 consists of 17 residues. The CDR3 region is CAISEVLRGRSNQPQHF. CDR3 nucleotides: TGTGCCATCAGTGAGGTTCTGCGCGGGAGAAGCAATCAGCCCCAGCATTTT.

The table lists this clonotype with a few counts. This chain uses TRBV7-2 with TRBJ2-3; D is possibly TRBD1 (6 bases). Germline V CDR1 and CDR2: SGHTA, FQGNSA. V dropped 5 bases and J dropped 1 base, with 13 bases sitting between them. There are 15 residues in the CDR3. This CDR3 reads CASSPTGYGTDTQYF. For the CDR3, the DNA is TGTGCCAGCAGCCCAACAGGGTACGGCACAGATACGCAGTATTTT. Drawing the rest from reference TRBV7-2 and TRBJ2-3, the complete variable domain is GAGVSQSPSNKVTEKGKDVELRCDPISGHTALYWYRQSLGQGLEFLIYFQGNSAPDKSGLPSDRFSAERTGGSVSTLTIQRTQQEDSAVYLCASSPTGYGTDTQYFGPGTRLTVL.

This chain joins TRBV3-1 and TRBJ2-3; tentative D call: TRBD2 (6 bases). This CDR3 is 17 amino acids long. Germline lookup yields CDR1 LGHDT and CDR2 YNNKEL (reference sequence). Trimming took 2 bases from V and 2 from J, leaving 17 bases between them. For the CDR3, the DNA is TGTGCCAGCAGCCAAAAACGGGCCATACTAGCCACAGATACGCAGTATTTT. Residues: CASSQKRAILATDTQYF.

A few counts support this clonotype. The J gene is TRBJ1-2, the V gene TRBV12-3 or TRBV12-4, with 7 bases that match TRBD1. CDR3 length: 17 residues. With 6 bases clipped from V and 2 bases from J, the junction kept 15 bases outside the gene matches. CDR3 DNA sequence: TGTGCCAGCAGGCCCCGTGGCACAGGGGATTTCAACTATGGCTACACCTTC. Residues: CASRPRGTGDFNYGYTF.

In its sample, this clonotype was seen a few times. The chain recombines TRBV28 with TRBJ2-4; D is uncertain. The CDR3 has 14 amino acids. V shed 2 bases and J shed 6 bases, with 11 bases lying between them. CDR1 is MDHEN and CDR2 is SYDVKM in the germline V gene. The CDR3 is CASSLLVGSNIQYF. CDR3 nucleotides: TGTGCCAGCAGTTTACTTGTCGGTTCAAACATTCAGTACTTC.

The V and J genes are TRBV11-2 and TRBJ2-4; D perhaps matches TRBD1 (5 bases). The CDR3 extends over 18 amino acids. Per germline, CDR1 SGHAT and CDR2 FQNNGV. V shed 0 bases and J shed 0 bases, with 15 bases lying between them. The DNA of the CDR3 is TGTGCCAGCAGCTTAGATCCAAGGGGTGGGTTAGCCAAAAACATTCAGTACTTC. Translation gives CASSLDPRGGLAKNIQYF.

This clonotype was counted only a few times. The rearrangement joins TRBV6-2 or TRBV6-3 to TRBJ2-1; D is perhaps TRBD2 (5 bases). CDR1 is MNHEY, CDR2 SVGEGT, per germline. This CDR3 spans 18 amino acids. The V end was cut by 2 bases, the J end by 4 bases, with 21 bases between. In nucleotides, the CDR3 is TGTGCCAGCAGTTACCCACTGTCAGGTTCGGGGTTTTACAATGAGCAGTTCTTC. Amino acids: CASSYPLSGSGFYNEQFF.

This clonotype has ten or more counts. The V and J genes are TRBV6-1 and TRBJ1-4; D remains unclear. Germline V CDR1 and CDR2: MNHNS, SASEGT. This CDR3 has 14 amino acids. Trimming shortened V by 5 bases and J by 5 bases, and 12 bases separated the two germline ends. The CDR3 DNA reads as TGTGCCAGCAGTCCTCGTGGTTGGAATGAAAAACTGTTTTTT. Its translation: CASSPRGWNEKLFF.

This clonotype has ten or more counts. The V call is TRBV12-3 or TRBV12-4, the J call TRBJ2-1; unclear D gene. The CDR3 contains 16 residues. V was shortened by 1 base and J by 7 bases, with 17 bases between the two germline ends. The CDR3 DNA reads TGTGCCAGCAGTTTAGTATGGGGTAGCTCCCTTAATGAGCAGTTCTTC. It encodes CASSLVWGSSLNEQFF.

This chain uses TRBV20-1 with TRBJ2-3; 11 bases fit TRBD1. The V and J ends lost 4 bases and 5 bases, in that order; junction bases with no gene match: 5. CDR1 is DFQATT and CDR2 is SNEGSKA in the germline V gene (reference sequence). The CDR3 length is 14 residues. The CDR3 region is CSAKRTGGVDTQYF. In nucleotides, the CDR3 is TGCAGTGCTAAAAGGACAGGGGGCGTAGATACGCAGTATTTT.

CDR3 in DNA: TGTGCCAGCAGTTCACAGCCTAACACCGGGGAGCTGTTTTTT. Translation gives CASSSQPNTGELFF. This chain joins TRBV6-2 or TRBV6-3 and TRBJ2-2; D is undetermined. V was cut by 4 bases and J by 2 bases, with 8 bases left in between. Germline V gene data show CDR1 as MNHEY and CDR2 as SVGEGT. CDR3 length: 14 amino acids.

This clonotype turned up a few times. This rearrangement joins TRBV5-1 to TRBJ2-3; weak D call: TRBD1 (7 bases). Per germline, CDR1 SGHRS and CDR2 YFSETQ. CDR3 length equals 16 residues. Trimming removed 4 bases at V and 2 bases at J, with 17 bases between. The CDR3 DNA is TGCGCCAGCAGCCTGGGCGGAGGGGGCCCCACAGATACGCAGTATTTT. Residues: CASSLGGGGPTDTQYF.

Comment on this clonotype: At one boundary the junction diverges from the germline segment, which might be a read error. CDR3 sequence: CVSSYGTSGQETQYF. The CDR3 nucleotides are TGTGTCAGCAGTTACGGTACTAGCGGCCAAGAGACCCAGTACTTC. The chain carries TRBV12-3 or TRBV12-4 and TRBJ2-5; TRBD2 aligns across 8 bases. CDR3 length: 15 residues.

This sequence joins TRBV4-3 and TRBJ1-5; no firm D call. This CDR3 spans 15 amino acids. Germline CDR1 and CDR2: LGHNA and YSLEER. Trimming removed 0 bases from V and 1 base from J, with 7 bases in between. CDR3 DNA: TGCGCCAGCAGCCAAGATGTGGGAAGCAATCAGCCCCAGCATTTT. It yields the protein CASSQDVGSNQPQHF.

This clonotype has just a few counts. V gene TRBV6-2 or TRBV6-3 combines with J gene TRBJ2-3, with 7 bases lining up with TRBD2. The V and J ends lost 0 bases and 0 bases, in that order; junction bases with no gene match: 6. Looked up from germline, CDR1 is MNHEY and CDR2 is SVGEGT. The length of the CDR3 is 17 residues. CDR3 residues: CASSYSNERDSTDTQYF. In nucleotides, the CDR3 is TGTGCCAGCAGTTACTCGAATGAGCGGGATAGCACAGATACGCAGTATTTT.

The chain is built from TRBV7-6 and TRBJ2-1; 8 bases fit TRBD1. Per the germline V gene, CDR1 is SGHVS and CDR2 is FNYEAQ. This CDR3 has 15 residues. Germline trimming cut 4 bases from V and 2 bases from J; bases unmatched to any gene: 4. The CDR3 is CASSSTGGTYNEQFF. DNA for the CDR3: TGTGCCAGCAGCTCAACAGGGGGGACCTACAATGAGCAGTTCTTC.

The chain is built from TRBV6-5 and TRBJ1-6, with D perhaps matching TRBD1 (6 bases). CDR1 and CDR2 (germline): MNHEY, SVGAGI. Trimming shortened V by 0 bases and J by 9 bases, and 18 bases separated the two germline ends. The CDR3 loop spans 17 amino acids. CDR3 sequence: CASSYSAGAFSLSPLHF. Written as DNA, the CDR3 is TGTGCCAGCAGTTACTCCGCAGGGGCTTTTAGTCTTTCACCCCTCCACTTT.

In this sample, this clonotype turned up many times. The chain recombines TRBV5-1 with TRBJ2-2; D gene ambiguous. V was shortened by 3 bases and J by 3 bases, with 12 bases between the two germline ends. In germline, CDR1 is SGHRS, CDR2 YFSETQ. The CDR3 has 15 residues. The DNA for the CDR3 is TGCGCCAGCAGCTGGAGCCAGACACACACCGGGGAGCTGTTTTTT. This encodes CASSWSQTHTGELFF.

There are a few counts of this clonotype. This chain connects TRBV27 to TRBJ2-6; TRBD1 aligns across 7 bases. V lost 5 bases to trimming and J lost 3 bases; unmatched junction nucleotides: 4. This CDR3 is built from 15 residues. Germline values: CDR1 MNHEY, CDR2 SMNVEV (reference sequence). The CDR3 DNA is TGTGCCAGCAGTCGAACAGGGGATGGGGCCAACGTCCTGACTTTC. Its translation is CASSRTGDGANVLTF.

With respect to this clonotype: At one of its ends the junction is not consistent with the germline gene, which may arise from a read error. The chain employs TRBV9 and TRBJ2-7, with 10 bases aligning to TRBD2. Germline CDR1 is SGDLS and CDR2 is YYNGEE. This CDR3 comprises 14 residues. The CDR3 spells CASNVGLAAYEQYF. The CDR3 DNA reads TGTGCCAGCAACGTAGGACTAGCGGCCTACGAGCAGTACTTC.

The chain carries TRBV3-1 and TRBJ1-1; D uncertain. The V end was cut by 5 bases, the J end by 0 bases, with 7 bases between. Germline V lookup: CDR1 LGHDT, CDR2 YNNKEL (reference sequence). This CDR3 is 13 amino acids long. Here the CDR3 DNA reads TGTGCCAGCAGCGCCAGTTTGAACACTGAAGCTTTCTTT. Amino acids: CASSASLNTEAFF.

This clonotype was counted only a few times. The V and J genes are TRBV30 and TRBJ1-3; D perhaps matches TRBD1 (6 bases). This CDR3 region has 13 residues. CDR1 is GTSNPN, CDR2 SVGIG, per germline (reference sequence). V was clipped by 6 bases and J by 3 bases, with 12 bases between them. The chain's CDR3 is CACGQNIGNTIYF. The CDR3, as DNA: TGTGCCTGCGGACAGAATATTGGAAACACCATATATTTT.

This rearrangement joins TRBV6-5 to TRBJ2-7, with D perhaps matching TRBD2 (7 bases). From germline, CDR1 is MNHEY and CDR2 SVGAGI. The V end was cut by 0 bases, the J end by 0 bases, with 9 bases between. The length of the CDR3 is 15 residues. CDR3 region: CASSYSGGPSYEQYF. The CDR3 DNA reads TGTGCCAGCAGTTACTCGGGGGGGCCCTCCTACGAGCAGTACTTC.